This paragraph covers one T cell receptor beta chain sequence. Antigen specificity is unknown. The sample comes from a study of cytomegalovirus exposure and HLA in healthy donors. The PCR ran on 60 Vbeta and 13 Jbeta primers. Libraries were prepared by immunoSEQ multiplex PCR; TCRdb keeps only in-frame clonotypes and omits some of them. Of about 190,000 clones in the sample, roughly 81% were seen once. Whereas donors were nominally healthy upon sampling, unrecorded immune exposures were probable. Germline V gene lookup returns CDR1 MNHEY and CDR2 SMNVEV (reference sequence). Trimming shortened V by 5 bases and J by 3 bases, and 7 bases separated the two germline ends. The CDR3 covers 12 residues. Findings and limits, study-wide: As a later analysis showed, several of the most significant clusters appeared to be linked to common viral pathogens.

The sequencing input was PBMCs. The source is a woman aged 25 to 45 in good health and CMV-seropositive. This chain connects TRBV27 to TRBJ1-1, with TRBD1 as a possible D gene (5 bases). DNA of the CDR3: TGTGCCAGCAGTGACAGATACACTGAAGCTTTCTTT. This encodes CASSDRYTEAFF.